The rows below give T cell receptor beta chains drawn from one sample of a study of T cell responses to AZD1222 COVID-19 vaccine. TCRdb keeps only in-frame clones here, not all; method: immunoSEQ multiplex PCR. The repertoire has some 94,000 clones, around nine tenths of them found once; the top ten carry roughly 13%. The specimen was peripheral blood, collected on day 0 of AZD1222 vaccination. Receptors were obtained from an adult in good health. CDR3s include the opening cysteine and the closing phenylalanine or tryptophan. D genes are given only for firm matches. The size entry is marked missing in some rows and otherwise reads once, few, many or a size class.

TRBV10-3	.	TRBJ1-2	.	CAISSQGYGYTF	TGTGCCATCAGTTCACAGGGCTATGGCTACACCTTC
TRBV3-1/TRBV3-2	few	TRBJ2-7	.	CASSQDFPGLGSHEQYF	TGTGCCAGCAGCCAAGATTTTCCGGGTTTAGGCAGCCACGAGCAGTACTTC
TRBV4-1	.	TRBJ1-4	TRBD1	CASSPRRQGNQKLFF	TGCGCCAGCAGCCCTAGGCGACAGGGTAATCAAAAACTGTTTTTT
TRBV19	few	TRBJ2-3	TRBD2	CASSWRLAGDGRDTQYF	TGTGCCAGTAGCTGGCGGCTAGCGGGAGACGGTAGAGATACGCAGTATTTT
TRBV5-1	.	TRBJ1-6	.	CASSPVASRGNSPLHF	TGCGCCAGCAGCCCGGTGGCCAGTCGGGGTAATTCACCCCTCCACTTT
TRBV10-3	once	TRBJ1-2	TRBD1	CAIRTGGNYGYTF	TGTGCCATTCGGACAGGGGGCAACTATGGCTACACCTTC
TRBV4-1	.	TRBJ1-1	.	CASSQAQATEAFF	TGCGCCAGCAGCCAAGCGCAGGCAACTGAAGCTTTCTTT
TRBV5-5	.	TRBJ2-7	.	CASSSAFTGTPYEQYF	TGTGCCAGCAGCTCAGCCTTCACAGGGACCCCCTACGAGCAGTACTTC
TRBV7-8	.	TRBJ1-2	.	CASSPRMVDYGYTF	TGTGCCAGCAGCCCGCGGATGGTCGACTATGGCTACACCTTC
TRBV6-5	once	TRBJ2-7	TRBD2	CASSPLAGVYVEQYF	TGTGCCAGCAGCCCACTAGCGGGAGTGTATGTCGAGCAGTACTTC
TRBV11-2	.	TRBJ1-6	.	CASSQNRAGNSPLHF	TGTGCCAGCAGCCAAAACAGGGCCGGAAATTCACCCCTCCACTTT
TRBV9	.	TRBJ2-7	.	CASSASGTSGDEQYF	TGTGCCAGCAGCGCCTCCGGGACCTCAGGGGACGAGCAGTACTTC
TRBV5-1	.	TRBJ2-7	.	CASSLEAGQYTYEQYF	TGCGCCAGCAGCTTGGAAGCGGGACAGTACACCTACGAGCAGTACTTC
TRBV28	.	TRBJ1-1	TRBD1	CASGRQGTITEAFF	TGTGCCAGCGGAAGACAGGGAACGATAACTGAAGCTTTCTTT
TRBV3-1/TRBV3-2	medium-sized	TRBJ2-7	TRBD2	CASSSSGGLSYEQYF	TGTGCCAGCAGCTCGAGCGGGGGCCTATCCTACGAGCAGTACTTC
TRBV29-1	.	TRBJ1-2	TRBD1	CSVARGRGGYTF	TGCAGCGTTGCCAGGGGGCGCGGTGGCTACACCTTC
TRBV19	.	TRBJ1-2	.	CASRPGAILNYGYTF	TGTGCCAGTAGACCAGGGGCTATTCTCAACTATGGCTACACCTTC
TRBV11-2	.	TRBJ2-3	.	CASSLRLPDTQYF	TGTGCCAGCAGCTTAAGACTACCAGATACGCAGTATTTT
TRBV5-1	.	TRBJ2-7	TRBD2	CASSLPTTRSGSQYEQYF	TGCGCCAGCAGCTTGCCCACGACTAGGAGCGGGAGCCAATACGAGCAGTACTTC
TRBV2	.	TRBJ1-3	.	CASLTDRFSGNTIYF	TGTGCCAGCCTCACGGACAGATTCTCTGGAAACACCATATATTTT
TRBV4-1	.	TRBJ1-2	.	CASSQPSSGDNGYTF	TGCGCCAGCAGCCAACCTTCGTCGGGGGATAATGGCTACACCTTC
TRBV12-3/TRBV12-4	.	TRBJ1-5	.	CASSRGQQPQHF	TGTGCCAGCAGCCGTGGGCAACAGCCCCAGCATTTT
TRBV25-1	.	TRBJ1-5	TRBD1	CASSGTGPGQPQHF	TGTGCCAGCAGCGGGACAGGGCCGGGTCAGCCCCAGCATTTT
TRBV15	.	TRBJ1-4	.	CATSRDPGSYEKLFF	TGTGCCACCAGCAGAGATCCCGGGTCCTATGAAAAACTGTTTTTT
TRBV18	.	TRBJ1-2	.	CASSPVSSGSDGYTF	TGTGCCAGCTCACCAGTTAGTTCGGGGAGCGATGGCTACACCTTC
TRBV29-1	.	TRBJ2-1	.	CSVDNVRDEQFF	TGCAGCGTTGATAACGTTCGCGATGAGCAGTTCTTC
TRBV19	once	TRBJ1-2	.	CASSIDTSQPYGYTF	TGTGCCAGTAGTATAGATACTTCACAGCCCTATGGCTACACCTTC
TRBV6-5	.	TRBJ1-6	.	CASSLWVRDNSPLHF	TGTGCCAGCAGTTTATGGGTCAGGGACAATTCACCCCTCCACTTT
TRBV2	.	TRBJ1-4	.	CASGRDITNEKLFF	TGTGCCAGCGGGAGGGACATAACTAATGAAAAACTGTTTTTT
TRBV6-6	.	TRBJ1-1	.	CASSNTEAFF	TGTGCCAGCAGTAACACTGAAGCTTTCTTT
TRBV5-1	.	TRBJ1-1	.	CASSLQDMNTEAFF	TGCGCCAGCAGCCTTCAGGACATGAACACTGAAGCTTTCTTT
TRBV10-2	.	TRBJ1-6	.	CASSEYGSSSYNSPLHF	TGCGCCAGCAGTGAGTATGGATCCAGCTCCTATAATTCACCCCTCCACTTT
TRBV19	.	TRBJ1-4	.	CASSIGQAANEKLFF	TGTGCCAGTAGTATAGGCCAAGCGGCTAATGAAAAACTGTTTTTT
TRBV15	once	TRBJ2-1	TRBD2	CATSRQAGGTNEQFF	TGTGCCACCAGCCGGCAAGCGGGAGGTACGAATGAGCAGTTCTTC
TRBV5-1	.	TRBJ1-2	.	CASSYATGLEGGYTF	TGCGCCAGCAGCTACGCTACAGGGCTAGAGGGGGGCTACACCTTC
TRBV2	.	TRBJ1-3	.	CASSRRSTPGNTIYF	TGTGCCAGCAGCCGAAGGTCTACACCTGGAAACACCATATATTTT
TRBV12-5	once	TRBJ1-5	TRBD1	CASGSGPGTGLGSPQHF	TGTGCTAGTGGTTCCGGTCCCGGGACAGGGCTGGGTTCTCCCCAGCATTTT
TRBV28	.	TRBJ1-5	.	CASSLLGQSNQPQHF	TGTGCCAGCAGTTTATTGGGACAAAGCAATCAGCCCCAGCATTTT
TRBV27	.	TRBJ2-4	.	CASSPRQIAKNIQYF	TGTGCCAGCAGTCCCCGACAGATAGCCAAAAACATTCAGTACTTC
TRBV29-1	.	TRBJ2-3	.	CSVGKGRYTDTQYF	TGCAGCGTTGGCAAGGGGCGTTACACAGATACGCAGTATTTT
TRBV5-8	.	TRBJ2-7	TRBD1	CASSPRDRVHYEQYF	TGTGCCAGCAGCCCCCGGGACAGGGTACACTACGAGCAGTACTTC
TRBV28	.	TRBJ2-1	.	CASLSFTKTSYNEQFF	TGTGCCAGCCTTTCCTTTACTAAGACCTCCTACAATGAGCAGTTCTTC
TRBV5-4	once	TRBJ2-7	.	CASSFGDEQYF	TGTGCCAGCAGCTTTGGCGACGAGCAGTACTTC
TRBV9	.	TRBJ1-4	.	CASSALVVGGEKLFF	TGTGCCAGCAGCGCCCTGGTCGTGGGAGGTGAAAAACTGTTTTTT